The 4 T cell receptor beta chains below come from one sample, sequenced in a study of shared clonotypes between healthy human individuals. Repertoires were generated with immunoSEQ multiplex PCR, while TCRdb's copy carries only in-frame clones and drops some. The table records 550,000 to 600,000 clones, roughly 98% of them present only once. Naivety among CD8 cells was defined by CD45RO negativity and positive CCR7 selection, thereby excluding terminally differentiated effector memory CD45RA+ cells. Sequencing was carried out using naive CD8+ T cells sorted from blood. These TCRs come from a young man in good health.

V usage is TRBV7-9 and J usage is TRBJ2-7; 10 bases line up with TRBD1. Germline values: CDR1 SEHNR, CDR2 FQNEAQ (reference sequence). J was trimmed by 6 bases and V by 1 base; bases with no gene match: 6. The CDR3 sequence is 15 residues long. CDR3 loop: CASSLVDRGKLEQYF. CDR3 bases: TGTGCCAGCAGCTTAGTGGACAGGGGGAAACTCGAGCAGTACTTC.

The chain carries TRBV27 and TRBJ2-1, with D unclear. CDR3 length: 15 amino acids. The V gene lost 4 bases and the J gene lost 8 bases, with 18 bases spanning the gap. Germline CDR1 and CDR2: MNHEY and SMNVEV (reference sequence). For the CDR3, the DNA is TGTGCCAGCAGTTCCGCCGGCGAGAGGCTCGATGAGCAGTTCTTC. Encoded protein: CASSSAGERLDEQFF.

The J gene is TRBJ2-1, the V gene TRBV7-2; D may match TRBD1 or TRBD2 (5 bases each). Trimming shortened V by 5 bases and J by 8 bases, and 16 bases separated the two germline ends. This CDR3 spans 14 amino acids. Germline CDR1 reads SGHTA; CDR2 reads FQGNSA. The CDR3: CASSLGTMTHEQFF. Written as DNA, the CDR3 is TGTGCCAGCAGCCTTGGGACGATGACCCATGAGCAGTTCTTC.

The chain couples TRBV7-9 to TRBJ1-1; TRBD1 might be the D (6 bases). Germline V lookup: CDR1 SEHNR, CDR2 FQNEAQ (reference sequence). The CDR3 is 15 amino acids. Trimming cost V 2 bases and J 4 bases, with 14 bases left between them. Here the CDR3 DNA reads TGTGCCAGCAGCTTATCACAGGGTTCCGCCACTGAAGCTTTCTTT. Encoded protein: CASSLSQGSATEAFF.